This T cell receptor (beta chain) was profiled in a study of blood T cell repertoires in COVID-19. The age range of participants was about 18 to 89 years, with residence in about two dozen US areas. Produced via immunoSEQ multiplex PCR; TCRdb's table is partial and in-frame only. Among fewer than 600,000 clones, approximately 87% were seen once, and the ten largest hold less than 2%. The sample taken for sequencing was PBMCs or T cells enriched from blood (not recorded which). The clonotype originates from a woman aged 40 to 50 who had recovered from COVID-19.

Here the CDR3 reads CASSVAWGDDEQFF. In DNA, the CDR3 is TGTGCCAGCAGCGTAGCTTGGGGGGATGATGAGCAGTTCTTC. This chain uses TRBV9 with TRBJ2-1; D is perhaps TRBD2 (6 bases). The CDR3 has 14 residues. V gave up 0 bases and J gave up 8 bases, with 12 bases separating them. Germline V gene data show CDR1 as SGDLS and CDR2 as YYNGEE.